This T cell receptor (beta chain) comes out of a study of blood T cell repertoires in COVID-19. Study summary: PBMCs, B-cell-depleted T cells, or T cells were the source of the cDNA or gDNA that made up the material.

Looked up from germline, CDR1 is LNHNV and CDR2 is YYDKDF (reference sequence). This CDR3 comprises 17 residues. V was cut by 2 bases and J by 0 bases, with 16 bases left in between. Some clones are missing from TCRdb's copy, which holds only in-frame ones; the method was immunoSEQ multiplex PCR. The repertoire has more than 60,000 clones, around 87% of them found once; the top ten carry approximately 7%. The sequencing sample was made of peripheral blood. V usage is TRBV15 and J usage is TRBJ1-2; no definite D call. This receptor was taken from a man between 60 and 75 years old with acute or convalescent COVID-19. The CDR3 DNA follows: TGTGCCACCAGCAGACCAAGCGACCAGTCCTCTAACTATGGCTACACCTTC. Its translation: CATSRPSDQSSNYGYTF.